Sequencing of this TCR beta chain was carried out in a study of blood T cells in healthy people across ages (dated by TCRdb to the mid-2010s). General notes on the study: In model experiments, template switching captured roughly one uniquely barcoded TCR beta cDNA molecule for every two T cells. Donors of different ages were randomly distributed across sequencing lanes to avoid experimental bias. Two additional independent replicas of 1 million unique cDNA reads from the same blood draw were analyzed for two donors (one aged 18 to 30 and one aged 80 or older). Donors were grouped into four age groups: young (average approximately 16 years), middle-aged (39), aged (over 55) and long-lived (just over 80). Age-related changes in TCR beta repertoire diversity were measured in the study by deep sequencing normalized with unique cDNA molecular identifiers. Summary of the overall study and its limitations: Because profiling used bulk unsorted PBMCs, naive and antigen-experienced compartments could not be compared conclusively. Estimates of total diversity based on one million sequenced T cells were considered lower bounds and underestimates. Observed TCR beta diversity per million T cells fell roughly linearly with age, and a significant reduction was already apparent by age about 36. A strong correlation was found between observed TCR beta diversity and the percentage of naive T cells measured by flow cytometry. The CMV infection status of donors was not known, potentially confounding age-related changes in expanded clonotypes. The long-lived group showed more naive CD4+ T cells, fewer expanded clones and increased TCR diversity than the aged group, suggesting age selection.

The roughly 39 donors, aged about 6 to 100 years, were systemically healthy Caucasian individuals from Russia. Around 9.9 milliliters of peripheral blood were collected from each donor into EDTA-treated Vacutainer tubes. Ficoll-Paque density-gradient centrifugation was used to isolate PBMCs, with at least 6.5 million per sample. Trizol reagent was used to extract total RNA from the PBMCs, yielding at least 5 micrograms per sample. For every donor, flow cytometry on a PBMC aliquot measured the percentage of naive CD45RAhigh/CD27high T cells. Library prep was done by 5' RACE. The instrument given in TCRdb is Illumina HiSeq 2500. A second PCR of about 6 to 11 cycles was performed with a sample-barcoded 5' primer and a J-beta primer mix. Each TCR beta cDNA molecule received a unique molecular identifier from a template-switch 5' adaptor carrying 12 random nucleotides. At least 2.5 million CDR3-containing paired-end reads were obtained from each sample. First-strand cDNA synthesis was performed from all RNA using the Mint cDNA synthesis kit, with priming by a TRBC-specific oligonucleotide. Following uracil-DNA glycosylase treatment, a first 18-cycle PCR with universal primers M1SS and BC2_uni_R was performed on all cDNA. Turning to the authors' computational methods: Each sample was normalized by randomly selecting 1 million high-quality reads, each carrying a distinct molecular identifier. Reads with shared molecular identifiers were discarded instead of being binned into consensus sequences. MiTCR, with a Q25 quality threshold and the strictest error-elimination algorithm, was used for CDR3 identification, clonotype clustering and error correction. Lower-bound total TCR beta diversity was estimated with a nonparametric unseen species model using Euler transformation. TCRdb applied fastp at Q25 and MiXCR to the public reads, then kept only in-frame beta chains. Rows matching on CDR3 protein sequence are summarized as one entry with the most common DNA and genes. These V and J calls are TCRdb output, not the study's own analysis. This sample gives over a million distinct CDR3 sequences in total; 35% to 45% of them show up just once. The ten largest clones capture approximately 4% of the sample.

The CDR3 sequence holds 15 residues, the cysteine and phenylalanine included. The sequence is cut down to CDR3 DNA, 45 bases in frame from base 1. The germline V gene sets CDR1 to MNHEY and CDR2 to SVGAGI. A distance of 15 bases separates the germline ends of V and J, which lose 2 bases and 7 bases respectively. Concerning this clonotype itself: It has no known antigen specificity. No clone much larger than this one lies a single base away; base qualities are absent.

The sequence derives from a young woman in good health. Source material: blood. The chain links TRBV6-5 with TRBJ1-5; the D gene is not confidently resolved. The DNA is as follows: TGTGCCAGCAGTTACCAGGACGGCCCTCGGCAGCCCCAGCATTTT. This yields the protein CASSYQDGPRQPQHF.